The 24 T cell receptor beta chains reported below all come from one sample, sequenced in a study of Ad26.COV2.S vaccination and SARS-CoV-2 variants. Described treatment: about 20 received Ad26.COV2.S at low or high dose, single or two shots; about 5 received placebo; per-sample allocation not given. Repertoires come from day 63 after the first vaccine or placebo injection. The repertoire was sequenced with immunoSEQ multiplex PCR; TCRdb's copy has only in-frame clones and lacks some. In the table there are about 320,000 clones, around four fifths of which are singletons. Specimen: peripheral blood, collected in a trial of Ad26.COV2.S vaccine versus placebo. These receptors all stem from a person between 18 and 59 years old who received the Ad26.COV2.S COVID-19 vaccine or a placebo.

The chain combines TRBV19 with TRBJ1-1; D gene ambiguous. CDR3 size: 14 residues. Germline CDR1 is LNHDA and CDR2 is SQIVND (reference sequence). The V end was cut by 5 bases, the J end by 3 bases, with 13 bases between. The CDR3 coding sequence is TGTGCCAGTAGTGACCGAAGAAGGTACACTGAAGCTTTCTTT. Protein product: CASSDRRRYTEAFF.

The table lists this clone with a few counts. The chain recombines TRBV5-4 with TRBJ1-1; possibly TRBD1 for D (6 bases). The germline V gene has CDR1 SGHNT and CDR2 YYREEE (reference sequence). V was shortened by 0 bases and J by 2 bases, with 14 bases between the two germline ends. The CDR3 loop spans 16 amino acids. CDR3 sequence reads: CASSLGPTGSNTEAFF. DNA for the CDR3: TGTGCCAGCAGCTTGGGCCCTACAGGGTCCAACACTGAAGCTTTCTTT.

V gene TRBV5-1 combines with J gene TRBJ1-1; the D gene is possibly TRBD1 (6 bases). The ends were cut back, 1 base at V and 1 base at J, with 11 bases in the middle. The CDR3 has 15 amino acids. The germline V gene has CDR1 SGHRS and CDR2 YFSETQ. CDR3 in DNA: TGCGCCAGCAGCTTGAGTGTGACAGGGAACACTGAAGCTTTCTTT. Amino acid sequence: CASSLSVTGNTEAFF.

The J gene is TRBJ2-1, the V gene TRBV5-4, with D possibly TRBD1 on 5 matching bases. Germline values: CDR1 SGHNT, CDR2 YYREEE (reference sequence). This CDR3 region has 17 residues. The V end was cut by 0 bases, the J end by 1 base, with 14 bases between. The CDR3 is CASSLAQGAGSYNEQFF. The CDR3, as DNA: TGTGCCAGCAGCTTGGCACAAGGGGCCGGGTCCTACAATGAGCAGTTCTTC.

This clone came up once. The chain carries TRBV30 and TRBJ2-7; 7 bases are shared with TRBD2. V trimming: 4 bases; J trimming: 5 bases; junction bases outside the gene matches: 5. From germline, CDR1 is GTSNPN and CDR2 SVGIG (reference sequence). The CDR3 is 12 amino acids. DNA for the CDR3: TGTGCCTGGATGGGACTACTAGACGAGCAGTACTTC. It translates to CAWMGLLDEQYF.

The chain uses TRBV7-3 and TRBJ2-1; 9 nucleotides align to TRBD1. The CDR3 consists of 14 residues. Germline CDR1 is SGHTA and CDR2 is FQGTGA. J was trimmed by 2 bases and V by 5 bases; bases with no gene match: 1. CDR3 nucleotide sequence: TGTGCCAGCAGCCGGGACAGGGCCTACAATGAGCAGTTCTTC. Protein product: CASSRDRAYNEQFF.

The chain links TRBV6-5 to TRBJ1-1; 10 positions agree with TRBD1. CDR1 is MNHEY and CDR2 is SVGAGI in the germline V gene. V shed 6 bases, J shed 1 base, and the junction held 2 bases outside the gene matches. The CDR3 extends over 14 amino acids. CDR3 sequence: CASRDRGKNTEAFF. The CDR3 nucleotides are TGTGCCAGCAGGGACAGGGGGAAGAACACTGAAGCTTTCTTT.

The chain uses TRBV7-3 and TRBJ1-1, with D uncertain. This CDR3 has 13 residues. V was cut by 2 bases and J by 3 bases, with 7 bases left in between. CDR1 SGHTA and CDR2 FQGTGA come from the germline V gene. The CDR3, as DNA: TGTGCCAGCAGCTTACGGGCTTACACTGAAGCTTTCTTT. Amino acid sequence: CASSLRAYTEAFF.

The chain links TRBV12-3 or TRBV12-4 to TRBJ1-1; unclear D gene. The V gene lost 1 base and the J gene lost 5 bases, with 5 bases spanning the gap. The CDR3 length is 12 residues. The DNA for the CDR3 is TGTGCCAGCAGTTTAGTCGGGACTGAAGCTTTCTTT. As protein: CASSLVGTEAFF.

The chain carries TRBV28 and TRBJ2-7; D uncertain. V lost 4 bases and J lost 2, with 9 bases in between. The CDR3 covers 13 residues. CDR1 is MDHEN, CDR2 SYDVKM, per germline. For the CDR3, the DNA is TGTGCCAGCAGTTCCGGTCTGACCTACGAGCAGTACTTC. Its protein product is CASSSGLTYEQYF.

The chain has TRBV4-1 and TRBJ1-2, with D uncertain. V gave up 0 bases and J gave up 7 bases, with 12 bases separating them. Germline V gene lookup returns CDR1 MGHRA and CDR2 YSYEKL. This CDR3 has 14 residues. DNA for the CDR3: TGCGCCAGCAGCCAAGAAGGTAGGGCGGTTGGCTACACCTTC. This translates into CASSQEGRAVGYTF.

The chain employs TRBV18 and TRBJ1-1; a weak D match, TRBD1 (5 bases). V lost 4 bases and J lost 2, with 11 bases in between. CDR1 and CDR2 (germline): KGHSH, LQKENI. This CDR3 comprises 14 residues. The CDR3 is CASSLTDTNTEAFF. Here the CDR3 DNA reads TGTGCCAGCTCACTGACAGACACTAACACTGAAGCTTTCTTT.

The chain employs TRBV19 and TRBJ1-2, with D uncertain. Germline V gene lookup returns CDR1 LNHDA and CDR2 SQIVND (reference sequence). The CDR3 is 18 amino acids. V lost 0 bases, J lost 4 bases, and 21 bases lay in between. CDR3 DNA: TGTGCCAGTAGTATAGATGGCGGATCCGCGATTTCGGGCTATGGCTACACCTTC. This sequence encodes CASSIDGGSAISGYGYTF.

The chain joins TRBV3-1 (or the pseudogene TRBV3-2) to TRBJ1-2, with D unresolved. The germline V and J ends were trimmed by 0 bases and 1 base, with 9 bases remaining between them. The germline gives CDR1 LGHDT, CDR2 YNNKEL (reference sequence). The CDR3 runs to 15 residues. The CDR3 is CASSQDIPDNYGYTF. CDR3 nucleotides: TGTGCCAGCAGCCAAGACATCCCAGATAACTATGGCTACACCTTC.

The chain is built from TRBV28 and TRBJ2-7, with a weak D call TRBD2 (5 bases). Germline V gene data show CDR1 as MDHEN and CDR2 as SYDVKM. This CDR3 comprises 10 residues. The V end lost 8 bases, the J end lost 7 bases, and 9 bases lay between the germline ends. DNA of the CDR3: TGTGCCAGCTACTCGGGGGAGCAGTACTTC. It is translated as CASYSGEQYF.

The rearrangement joins TRBV11-3 to TRBJ2-3; D is undetermined. Trimming cost V 1 base and J 6 bases, with 2 bases left between them. Germline-derived CDR1 and CDR2 are SGHNT and YENEEA. There are 11 residues in the CDR3. CDR3 in DNA: TGTGCCAGCAGCTTAGGTGATACGCAGTATTTT. This codes for CASSLGDTQYF.

Details on this clone: Germline is not matched at one junction end, which may reflect a read error. The V and J genes are TRBV7-9 and TRBJ2-7, with 7 bases identical to TRBD2. The CDR3 contains 15 residues. The germline V gene has CDR1 SEHNR and CDR2 FQNEAQ (reference sequence). The CDR3 is CASTLGWGGENEQYF. The CDR3, as DNA: TGTGCCAGCACCTTAGGATGGGGAGGGGAAAACGAGCAGTACTTC. The full variable domain, in which reference TRBV7-9 and TRBJ2-7 provide the parts outside the CDR3, is DTGVSQNPRHKITKRGQNVTFRCDPISEHNRLYWYRQTLGQGPEFLTYFQNEAQLEKSRLLSDRFSAERPKGSFSTLEIQRTEQGDSAMYLCASTLGWGGENEQYFGPGTRLTVT.

The chain links TRBV23-1 to TRBJ2-2; 10 bases are a match to TRBD2. TRBV23-1 is annotated as an ORF whose role is uncertain. Trimming cost V 3 bases and J 2 bases; bases outside gene matches: 15. The CDR3 runs to 20 residues. This CDR3 is CASSHPDQLAGRTNTGELFF. The CDR3 DNA is TGCGCCAGCAGTCACCCGGACCAACTAGCGGGGAGGACCAACACCGGGGAGCTGTTTTTT.

The chain employs TRBV6-5 and TRBJ1-2, with TRBD1 identical over 9 bases. Germline CDR1 MNHEY, CDR2 SVGAGI. With V trimmed by 7 bases and J by 5 bases, 2 bases remained unmatched. This CDR3 is built from 12 residues. The CDR3: CASTGTGYGYTF. CDR3 nucleotides: TGTGCCAGCACCGGGACAGGGTATGGCTACACCTTC.

The chain uses TRBV5-1 and TRBJ2-3; 12 positions match TRBD2. With 2 bases clipped from V and 6 bases from J, the junction kept 4 bases outside the gene matches. The CDR3 is made up of 15 amino acids. The germline V gene encodes CDR1 SGHRS and CDR2 YFSETQ. Here the CDR3 DNA reads TGCGCCAGCAGCTTTACTAGCGGGGGGTTTGATACGCAGTATTTT. Translating it yields CASSFTSGGFDTQYF. Filled out from reference TRBV5-1 and TRBJ2-3, the complete variable domain reads KAGVTQTPRYLIKTRGQQVTLSCSPISGHRSVSWYQQTPGQGLQFLFEYFSETQRNKGNFPGRFSGRQFSNSRSEMNVSTLELGDSALYLCASSFTSGGFDTQYFGPGTRLTVL.

This rearrangement joins TRBV5-1 to TRBJ1-1; 8 nucleotides match TRBD1. V shed 7 bases, J shed 4 bases, and the junction held 12 bases outside the gene matches. The CDR3 extends over 15 amino acids. Germline loops: CDR1 SGHRS, CDR2 YFSETQ. CDR3 DNA: TGCGCCAGCGAAACAGGGGGGATGGGAGGCACTGAAGCTTTCTTT. It codes for CASETGGMGGTEAFF. The variable domain in full, completed from reference TRBV5-1 and TRBJ1-1, reads KAGVTQTPRYLIKTRGQQVTLSCSPISGHRSVSWYQQTPGQGLQFLFEYFSETQRNKGNFPGRFSGRQFSNSRSEMNVSTLELGDSALYLCASETGGMGGTEAFFGQGTRLTVV.

A few counts support this clone. The chain combines TRBV6-5 with TRBJ1-2; 7 bases match TRBD1. V was pared by 6 bases and J by 4 bases, with 5 bases of the junction left unmatched. CDR3 length: 13 amino acids. Per germline, CDR1 MNHEY and CDR2 SVGAGI. CDR3 DNA: TGTGCCAGCAGACCTCAGGGGGGCTATGGCTACACCTTC. This gives the protein CASRPQGGYGYTF.

The CDR3 loop is CASSASGGFSYEQYF. The CDR3 DNA sequence: TGTGCCAGCAGCGCGAGCGGGGGCTTCAGCTACGAGCAGTACTTC. The rearrangement links TRBV7-8 to TRBJ2-7; 8 nucleotides align to TRBD2. After removal of 5 bases from V and 3 bases from J, the junction contained 9 bases not matched to a gene. The CDR3 extends over 15 amino acids. The germline V gene encodes CDR1 SGHVS and CDR2 FQNEAQ.

In its sample, this clone was seen once. The V call is TRBV18, the J call TRBJ2-7; D is undetermined. The V gene lost 0 bases and the J gene lost 3 bases, with 0 bases spanning the gap. From germline, CDR1 is KGHSH and CDR2 LQKENI. This CDR3 is built from 11 residues. The CDR3 is CASSPPYEQYF. In nucleotides, the CDR3 is TGTGCCAGCTCACCACCCTACGAGCAGTACTTC.